This entry describes one TCR beta chain. What antigen it recognizes has not been identified. No base-level quality is on record; no much larger clone is a single base apart. This entry is derived from a study of T cells in localized non-small cell lung cancer (dated by TCRdb to the early 2020s). Looking at the study overall: Comparing tumors with uninvolved tumor-adjacent lungs, the study looked at the T cell repertoires of around 250 patients with early-stage NSCLC. The cohort was made up of approximately 250 treatment-naive NSCLC patients whose localized lung tumors had been resected. A mean age of roughly 64 years was recorded for the NSCLC patients, of whom approximately 130 were male and about 100 were female.

What the research found in general, with its limitations: Uninvolved tumor-adjacent lung showed the highest T cell clonality, higher than tumor, which suggests more focused antigenic responses in the uninvolved tumor-adjacent lung. Longer overall survival was associated with higher T cell density in blood, whereas shorter survival was associated with higher clonality in adjacent lung. Because multi-region sequencing of the tumors was not done, intratumor heterogeneity could not be ruled out. Because the study design was exploratory, TCR variables were selected using unadjusted p-values without false-discovery rate correction. A median of 57 of the top 100 tumor clones turned up in the paired uninvolved adjacent lung, and around 27 of those clones also ranked among the top 100 of that same adjacent lung.

At diagnosis, peripheral blood, uninvolved tumor-adjacent lung and tumor were collected and stored as a combination of fresh-frozen and FFPE material. For TCR repertoire profiling, blood samples were analyzed as peripheral blood mononuclear cells. The immunoSEQ Assay was used to sequence TCR beta CDR3 regions from DNA. The source study handled its data this way. To compute T cell density, TCR beta template counts were normalized to usable DNA, which was estimated by amplifying housekeeping genes. Richness was estimated with the preseqR package, extrapolating to 400,000 templates for PBMC samples and 120,000 templates for tissue samples. Clonality was defined as one minus Pielou's evenness. Differential abundance testing on productive amino-acid clonotypes, with a minimum total count of 5 and an alpha of 0.1, was used to identify tissue-enriched TCRs. The Jaccard Index and the Morisita Overlap Index were used to quantify repertoire overlap between compartments. GLIPH clustered TCR beta CDR3s with public tetramer-defined viral CDR3s; viral motifs required at least three viral sequences plus V-gene enrichment. Imported from immuneACCESS, the table was reduced by TCRdb to in-frame sequences with V and J called. These copies leave out some clones; in studies compared against another copy, an unresolved V gene accounts for under half, and the cause of the remainder is not known. The V and J calls and clone size are taken from that table; D and trimming were inferred from the DNA. The sample yields some 64,000 clones; roughly 81% were counted once. The top ten clonotypes cover around 4.7% of the sample.

There are 14 amino acids in the CDR3, from cysteine to phenylalanine inclusive. Only CDR3 DNA remains: 42 bases, in frame from the first base. In the germline V gene, CDR1 corresponds to MNHNS and CDR2 to SASEGT. Relative to germline, V is 2 bases shorter and J is 4 bases shorter, with 8 bases between their ends. The chain is encoded by TRBV6-1 joined to TRBJ2-2; TRBD2 is perhaps the D gene, given 5 matching bases. This clonotype was obtained from a man aged 35-75 years with stage II lung adenocarcinoma. Here the sequenced sample was PBMCs, taken before any cancer treatment. The sequenced DNA: TGTGCCAGCAGTGAAACCGGGGTCACCGGGGAGCTGTTTTTT. Its translation reads: CASSETGVTGELFF.